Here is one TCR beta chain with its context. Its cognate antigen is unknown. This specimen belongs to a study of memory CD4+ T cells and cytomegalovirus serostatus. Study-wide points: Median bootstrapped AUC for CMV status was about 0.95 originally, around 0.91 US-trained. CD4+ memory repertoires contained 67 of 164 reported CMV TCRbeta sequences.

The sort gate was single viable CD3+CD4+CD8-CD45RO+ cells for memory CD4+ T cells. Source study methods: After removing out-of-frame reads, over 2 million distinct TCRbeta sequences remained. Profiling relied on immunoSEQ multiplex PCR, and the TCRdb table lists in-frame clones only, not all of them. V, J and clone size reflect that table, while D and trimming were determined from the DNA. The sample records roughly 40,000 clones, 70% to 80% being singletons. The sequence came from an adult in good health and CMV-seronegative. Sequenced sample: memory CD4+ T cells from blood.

Written as DNA, the CDR3 is TGTGCCTGGTCCCGGGACCTATCAGATGGCTACACCTTC. It specifies CAWSRDLSDGYTF. V and J are TRBV30 and TRBJ1-2, with a weak D call TRBD1 (5 bases). Germline lookup yields CDR1 GTSNPN and CDR2 SVGIG (reference sequence). V was pared by 5 bases and J by 6 bases, with 16 bases between. This CDR3 has 13 residues.